These 7 T cell receptor beta chains share one sample of origin, sequenced in a study of identical twins. TCRdb itself ran the 5' RACE reads through MiXCR, one entry per CDR3 protein. The sample gives about 700,000 distinct CDR3 sequences, roughly 8% of which show up once; more than 0.75% is in the top ten. Another study also made use of these data, one on yellow fever vaccine responses in identical twins.

Input material: PBMCs. These receptor sequences come from a woman aged 18-29 years in good health.

This clonotype turned up a few times. This sequence joins TRBV4-1 and TRBJ2-1; 11 bases map to TRBD2. Unmatched junction bases numbered 25, after V lost 4 bases and J lost 8 bases. CDR3 length: 21 amino acids. From germline, CDR1 is MGHRA and CDR2 YSYEKL. In nucleotides, the CDR3 is TGCGCCAGCAGCCCCCGGGGACCGGGACAGGGTAGCGGGAGGGAACACCATGAGCAGTTCTTC. The encoded protein is CASSPRGPGQGSGREHHEQFF.

The gene calls are TRBV5-1 and TRBJ2-1; D possibly corresponds to TRBD2 (5 bases). The ends were cut back, 3 bases at V and 2 bases at J, with 18 bases in the middle. The CDR3 runs 17 residues. Germline V lookup: CDR1 SGHRS, CDR2 YFSETQ. CDR3 in DNA: TGCGCCAGCAGCTGGAGCCCGAGCGGCTTGGCCTACAATGAGCAGTTCTTC. Its protein is CASSWSPSGLAYNEQFF.

J is TRBJ2-4 and V is TRBV19; no firm D call. CDR1 is LNHDA and CDR2 is SQIVND in the germline V gene (reference sequence). This CDR3 is 15 amino acids long. V was clipped by 3 bases and J by 3 bases, with 12 bases between them. The CDR3 region is CASSMVWAGKNIQYF. The CDR3 DNA sequence: TGTGCCAGTAGTATGGTCTGGGCAGGCAAAAACATTCAGTACTTC.

This clonotype has only a few counts. J is TRBJ2-3 and V is TRBV28; D is possibly TRBD2 (5 bases). V lost 6 bases and J 2 bases, leaving 18 bases between the germline ends. The germline CDR1 and CDR2 sequences are MDHEN and SYDVKM. The CDR3 has 16 amino acids. The CDR3 sequence: CASRPPRLSNTDTQYF. The CDR3 DNA reads TGTGCCAGCAGACCCCCAAGACTATCAAACACAGATACGCAGTATTTT. Full variable domain (remainder filled in from reference TRBV28 and TRBJ2-3): DVKVTQSSRYLVKRTGEKVFLECVQDMDHENMFWYRQDPGLGLRLIYFSYDVKMKEKGDIPEGYSVSREKKERFSLILESASTNQTSMYLCASRPPRLSNTDTQYFGPGTRLTVL.

This chain connects TRBV7-2 to TRBJ2-5; D may be TRBD1 (6 bases). CDR3 size: 14 residues. V lost 2 bases and J 4 bases, leaving 11 bases between the germline ends. Germline CDR1 SGHTA, CDR2 FQGNSA. The CDR3 loop reads CASSLIRGPETQYF. The CDR3 DNA is TGTGCCAGCAGCTTAATCAGGGGCCCAGAGACCCAGTACTTC.

This clonotype was recorded a few times. The V and J genes are TRBV29-1 and TRBJ2-7; 10 nucleotides agree with TRBD1. V lost 6 bases to trimming and J lost 3 bases; unmatched junction nucleotides: 5. Germline CDR1 and CDR2: SQVTM and ANQGSEA. CDR3 length equals 13 residues. DNA of the CDR3: TGCAGCGTCGCTCGGGACAGGGGCTACGAGCAGTACTTC. It encodes CSVARDRGYEQYF.

Many counts were recorded for this clonotype. The genes are TRBV15 and TRBJ2-7; the match to TRBD1 covers 8 bases. V dropped 1 base and J dropped 1; count of bases not matched to a gene: 6. The CDR3 runs to 16 residues. CDR1 and CDR2 from the germline V gene are LNHNV and YYDKDF (reference sequence). This chain's CDR3 is CATSRVAGTGSYEQYF. The CDR3 DNA is TGTGCCACCAGCAGAGTTGCCGGGACAGGTTCCTACGAGCAGTACTTC.